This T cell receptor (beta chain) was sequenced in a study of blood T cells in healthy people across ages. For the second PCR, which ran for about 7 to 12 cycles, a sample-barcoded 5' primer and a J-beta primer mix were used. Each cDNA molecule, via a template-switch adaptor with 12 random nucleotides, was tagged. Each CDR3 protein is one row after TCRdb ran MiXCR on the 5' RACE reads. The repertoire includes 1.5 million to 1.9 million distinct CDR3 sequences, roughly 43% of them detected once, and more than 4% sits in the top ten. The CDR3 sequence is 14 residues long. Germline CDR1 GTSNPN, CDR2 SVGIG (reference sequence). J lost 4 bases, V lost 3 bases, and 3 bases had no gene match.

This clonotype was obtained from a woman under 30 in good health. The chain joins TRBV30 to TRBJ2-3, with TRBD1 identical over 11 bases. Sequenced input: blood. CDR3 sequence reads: CAWSTGQGADTQYF. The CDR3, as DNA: TGTGCCTGGAGCACGGGACAGGGGGCAGATACGCAGTATTTT. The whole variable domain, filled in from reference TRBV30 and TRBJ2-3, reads SQTIHQWPATLVQPVGSPLSLECTVEGTSNPNLYWYRQAAGRGLQLLFYSVGIGQISSEVPQNLSASRPQDRQFILSSKKLLLSDSGFYLCAWSTGQGADTQYFGPGTRLTVL.